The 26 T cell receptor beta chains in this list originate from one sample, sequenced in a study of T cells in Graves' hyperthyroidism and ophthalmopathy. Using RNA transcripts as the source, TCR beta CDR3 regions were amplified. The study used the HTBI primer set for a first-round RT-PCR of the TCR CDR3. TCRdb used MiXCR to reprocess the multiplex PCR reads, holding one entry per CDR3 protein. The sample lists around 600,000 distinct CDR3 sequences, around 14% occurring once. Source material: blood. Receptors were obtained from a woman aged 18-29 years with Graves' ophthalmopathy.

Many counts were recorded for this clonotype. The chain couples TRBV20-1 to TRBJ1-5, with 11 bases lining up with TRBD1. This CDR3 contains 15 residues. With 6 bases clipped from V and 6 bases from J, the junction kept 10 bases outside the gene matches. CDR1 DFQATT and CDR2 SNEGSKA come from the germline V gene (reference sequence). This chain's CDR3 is CSAQSRTGGSQPQHF. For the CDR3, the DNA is TGCAGTGCCCAGAGCCGGACAGGGGGCAGTCAGCCCCAGCATTTT.

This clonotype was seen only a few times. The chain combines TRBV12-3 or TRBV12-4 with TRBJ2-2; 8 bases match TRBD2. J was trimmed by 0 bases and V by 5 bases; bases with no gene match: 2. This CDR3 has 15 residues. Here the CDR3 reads CASSHGRANTGELFF. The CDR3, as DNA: TGTGCCAGCAGTCACGGGAGGGCGAACACCGGGGAGCTGTTTTTT.

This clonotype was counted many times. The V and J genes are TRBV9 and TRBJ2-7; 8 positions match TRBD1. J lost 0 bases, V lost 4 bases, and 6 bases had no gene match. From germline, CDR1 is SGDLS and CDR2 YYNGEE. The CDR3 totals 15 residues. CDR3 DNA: TGTGCCAGCAGCCCGACAGGGGCGAGCTCCTACGAGCAGTACTTC. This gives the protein CASSPTGASSYEQYF. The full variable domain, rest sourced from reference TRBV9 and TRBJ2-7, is DSGVTQTPKHLITATGQRVTLRCSPRSGDLSVYWYQQSLDQGLQFLIQYYNGEERAKGNILERFSAQQFPDLHSELNLSSLELGDSALYFCASSPTGASSYEQYFGPGTRLTVT.

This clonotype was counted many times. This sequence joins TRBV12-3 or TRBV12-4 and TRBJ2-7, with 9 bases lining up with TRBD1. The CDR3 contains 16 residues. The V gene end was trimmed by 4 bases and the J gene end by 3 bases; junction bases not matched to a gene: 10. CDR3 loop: CASSSPPGTGIYEQYF. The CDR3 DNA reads TGTGCCAGCAGTTCCCCCCCCGGGACAGGGATCTACGAGCAGTACTTC.

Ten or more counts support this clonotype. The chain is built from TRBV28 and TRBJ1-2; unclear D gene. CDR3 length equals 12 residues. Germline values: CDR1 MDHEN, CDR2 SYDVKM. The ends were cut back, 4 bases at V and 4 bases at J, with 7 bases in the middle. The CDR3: CASSSGLYGYTF. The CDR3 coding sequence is TGTGCCAGCAGTTCTGGACTCTATGGCTACACCTTC.

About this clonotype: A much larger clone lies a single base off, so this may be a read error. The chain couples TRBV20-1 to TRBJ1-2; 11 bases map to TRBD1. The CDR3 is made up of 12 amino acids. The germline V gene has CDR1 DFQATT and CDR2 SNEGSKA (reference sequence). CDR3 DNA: TGCAGTGCTAGGGACAGGGGGCGAGGCTGCACCTTC. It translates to CSARDRGRGCTF.

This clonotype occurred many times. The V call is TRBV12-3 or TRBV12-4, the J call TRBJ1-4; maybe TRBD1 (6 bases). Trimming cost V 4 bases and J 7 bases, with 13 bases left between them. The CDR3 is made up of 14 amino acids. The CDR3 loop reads CASSSGRGFEKLFF. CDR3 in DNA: TGTGCCAGCAGTTCCGGCAGGGGTTTTGAAAAACTGTTTTTT.

Here the CDR3 DNA reads TGCGCCAGCAGCCAAAGACTAGCGGGATTCGACGAGCAGTACTTC. Protein product: CASSQRLAGFDEQYF. V and J are TRBV4-3 and TRBJ2-7; 11 nucleotides match TRBD2. The J segment lost 5 bases and the V segment lost 2 bases, leaving 5 bases of the junction unmatched. Germline CDR1 and CDR2: LGHNA and YSLEER. The CDR3 totals 15 residues.

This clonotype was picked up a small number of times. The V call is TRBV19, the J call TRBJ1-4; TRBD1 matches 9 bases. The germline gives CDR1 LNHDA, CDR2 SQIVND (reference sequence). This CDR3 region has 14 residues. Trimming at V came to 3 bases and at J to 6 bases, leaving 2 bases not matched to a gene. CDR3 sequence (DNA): TGTGCCAGTAGTATCGGGGACAGGGATGAAAAACTGTTTTTT. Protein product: CASSIGDRDEKLFF. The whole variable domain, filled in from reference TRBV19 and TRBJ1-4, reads DGGITQSPKYLFRKEGQNVTLSCEQNLNHDAMYWYRQDPGQGLRLIYYSQIVNDFQKGDIAEGYSVSREKKESFPLTVTSAQKNPTAFYLCASSIGDRDEKLFFGSGTQLSVL.

This CDR3 is CASSLGRGRSTDTQYF. Written as DNA, the CDR3 is TGCGCCAGCAGCTTGGGTAGGGGTCGTTCCACAGATACGCAGTATTTT. The chain employs TRBV5-1 and TRBJ2-3; TRBD1 might be the D (5 bases). Trimming removed 0 bases from V and 2 bases from J, with 13 bases in between. Germline V gene data show CDR1 as SGHRS and CDR2 as YFSETQ. The CDR3 contains 16 residues.

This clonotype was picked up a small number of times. CDR3 region: CASSLGVTQPDTQYF. As DNA, the CDR3 is TGTGCCAGCTCACTAGGGGTTACCCAGCCAGATACGCAGTATTTT. The chain links TRBV18 to TRBJ2-3; perhaps TRBD1 as D (5 bases). Germline V gene sequence: CDR1 KGHSH, CDR2 LQKENI. V lost 4 bases, J lost 4 bases, and 15 bases lay in between. This CDR3 comprises 15 residues.

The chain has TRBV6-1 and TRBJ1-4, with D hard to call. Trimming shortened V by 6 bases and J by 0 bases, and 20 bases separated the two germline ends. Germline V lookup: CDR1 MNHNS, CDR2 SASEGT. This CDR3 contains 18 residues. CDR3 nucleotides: TGTGCCAGCAGGATAAGGGTTGAGTCTACGTCAACTAATGAAAAACTGTTTTTT. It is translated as CASRIRVESTSTNEKLFF.

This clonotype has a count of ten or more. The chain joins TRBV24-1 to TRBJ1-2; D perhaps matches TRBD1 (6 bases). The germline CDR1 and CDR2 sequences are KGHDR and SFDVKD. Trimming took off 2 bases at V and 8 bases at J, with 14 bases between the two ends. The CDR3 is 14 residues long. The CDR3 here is CATSDYQGSTGYTF. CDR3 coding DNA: TGTGCCACCAGTGATTATCAGGGGTCGACAGGCTACACCTTC.

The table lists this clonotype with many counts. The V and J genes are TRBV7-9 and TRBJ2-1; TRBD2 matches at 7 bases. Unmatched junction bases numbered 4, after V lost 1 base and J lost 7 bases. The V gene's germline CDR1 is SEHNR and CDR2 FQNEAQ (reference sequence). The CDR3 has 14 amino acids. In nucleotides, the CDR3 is TGTGCCAGCAGCTTAGGCGGGAGTGCTAATGAGCAGTTCTTC. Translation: CASSLGGSANEQFF.

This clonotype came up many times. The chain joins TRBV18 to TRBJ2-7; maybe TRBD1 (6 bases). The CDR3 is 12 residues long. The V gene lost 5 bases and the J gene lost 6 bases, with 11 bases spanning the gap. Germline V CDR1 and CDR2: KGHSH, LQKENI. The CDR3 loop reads CASSSGVGEQYF. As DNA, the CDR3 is TGTGCCAGCTCATCAGGGGTGGGCGAGCAGTACTTC. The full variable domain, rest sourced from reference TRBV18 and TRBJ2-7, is NAGVMQNPRHLVRRRGQEARLRCSPMKGHSHVYWYRQLPEEGLKFMVYLQKENIIDESGMPKERFSAEFPKEGPSILRIQQVVRGDSAAYFCASSSGVGEQYFGPGTRLTVT.

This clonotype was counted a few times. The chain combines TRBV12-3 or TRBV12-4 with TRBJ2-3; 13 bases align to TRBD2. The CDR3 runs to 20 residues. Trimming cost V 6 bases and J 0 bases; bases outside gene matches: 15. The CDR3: CASSHSPGTSGASSTDTQYF. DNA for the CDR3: TGTGCCAGCAGCCACTCCCCCGGGACTAGCGGGGCCTCTAGCACAGATACGCAGTATTTT.

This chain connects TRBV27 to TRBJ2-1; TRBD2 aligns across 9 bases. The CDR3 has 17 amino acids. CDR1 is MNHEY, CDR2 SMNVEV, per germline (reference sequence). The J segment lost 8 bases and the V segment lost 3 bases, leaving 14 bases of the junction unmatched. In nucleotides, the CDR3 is TGTGCCAGCAGTTTTTTGGGGGTAGCGGGAGAGGTCGATGAGCAGTTCTTC. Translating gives CASSFLGVAGEVDEQFF.

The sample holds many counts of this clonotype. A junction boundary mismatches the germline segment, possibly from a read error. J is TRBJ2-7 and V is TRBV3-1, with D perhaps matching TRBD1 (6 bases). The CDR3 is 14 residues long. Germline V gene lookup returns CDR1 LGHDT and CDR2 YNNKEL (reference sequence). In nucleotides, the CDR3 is TGTGCAAGCACGTTCGGACAGCAAACCTACGAGCAGTACTTC. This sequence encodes CASTFGQQTYEQYF.

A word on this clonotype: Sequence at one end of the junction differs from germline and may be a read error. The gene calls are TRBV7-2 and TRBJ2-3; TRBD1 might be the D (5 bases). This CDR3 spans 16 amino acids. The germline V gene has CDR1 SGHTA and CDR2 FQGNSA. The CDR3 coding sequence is TGTGCTAGCAGCCCCGGAACAGGCTCCCGCACAGATACGCAGTATTTT. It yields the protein CASSPGTGSRTDTQYF.

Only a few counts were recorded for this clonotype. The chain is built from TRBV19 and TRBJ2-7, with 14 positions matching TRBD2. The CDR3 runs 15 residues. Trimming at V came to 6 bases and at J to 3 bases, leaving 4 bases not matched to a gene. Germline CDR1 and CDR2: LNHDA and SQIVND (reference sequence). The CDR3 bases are TGTGCCAGTAGCCGACTAGCGGGAGGGTTCTACGAGCAGTACTTC. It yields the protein CASSRLAGGFYEQYF.

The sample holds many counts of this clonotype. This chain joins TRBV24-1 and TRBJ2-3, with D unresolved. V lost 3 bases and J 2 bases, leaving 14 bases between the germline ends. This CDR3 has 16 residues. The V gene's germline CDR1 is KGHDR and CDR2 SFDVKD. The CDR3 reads CATSDPRIRNTDTQYF. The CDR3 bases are TGTGCCACCAGTGATCCACGGATTCGGAACACAGATACGCAGTATTTT.

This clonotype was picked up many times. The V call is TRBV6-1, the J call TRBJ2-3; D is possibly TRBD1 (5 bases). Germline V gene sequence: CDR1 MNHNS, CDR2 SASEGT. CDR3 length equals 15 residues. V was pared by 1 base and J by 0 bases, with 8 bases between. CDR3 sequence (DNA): TGTGCCAGCAGTGAAGGCGACAGCAGCACAGATACGCAGTATTTT. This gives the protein CASSEGDSSTDTQYF.

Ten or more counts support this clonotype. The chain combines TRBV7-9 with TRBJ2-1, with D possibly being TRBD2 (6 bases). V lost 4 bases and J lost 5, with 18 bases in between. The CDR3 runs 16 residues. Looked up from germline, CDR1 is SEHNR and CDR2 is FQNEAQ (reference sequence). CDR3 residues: CASSSLRTSSNNEQFF. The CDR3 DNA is TGTGCCAGCAGCTCATTACGTACTAGCTCTAACAATGAGCAGTTCTTC.

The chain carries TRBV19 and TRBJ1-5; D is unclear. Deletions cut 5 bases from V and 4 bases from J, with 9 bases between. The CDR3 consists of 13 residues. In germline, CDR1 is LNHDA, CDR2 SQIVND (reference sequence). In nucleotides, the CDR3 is TGTGCCAGTAGTTGGCAGCCGAATCAGCCCCAGCATTTT. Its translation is CASSWQPNQPQHF.

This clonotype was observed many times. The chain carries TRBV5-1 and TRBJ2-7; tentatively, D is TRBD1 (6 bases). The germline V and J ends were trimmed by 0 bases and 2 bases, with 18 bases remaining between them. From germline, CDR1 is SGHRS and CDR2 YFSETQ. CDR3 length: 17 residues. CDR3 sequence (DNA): TGCGCCAGCAGCTTGGGTGGGGGCTCACAGTGGACCTACGAGCAGTACTTC. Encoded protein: CASSLGGGSQWTYEQYF. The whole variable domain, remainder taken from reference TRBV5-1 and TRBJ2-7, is KAGVTQTPRYLIKTRGQQVTLSCSPISGHRSVSWYQQTPGQGLQFLFEYFSETQRNKGNFPGRFSGRQFSNSRSEMNVSTLELGDSALYLCASSLGGGSQWTYEQYFGPGTRLTVT.

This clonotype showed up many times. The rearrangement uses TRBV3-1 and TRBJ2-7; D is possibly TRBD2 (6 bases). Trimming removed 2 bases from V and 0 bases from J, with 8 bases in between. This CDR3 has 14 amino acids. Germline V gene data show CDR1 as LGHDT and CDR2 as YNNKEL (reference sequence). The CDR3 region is CASSQSGGSYEQYF. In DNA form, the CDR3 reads TGTGCCAGCAGCCAATCCGGGGGCTCCTACGAGCAGTACTTC.